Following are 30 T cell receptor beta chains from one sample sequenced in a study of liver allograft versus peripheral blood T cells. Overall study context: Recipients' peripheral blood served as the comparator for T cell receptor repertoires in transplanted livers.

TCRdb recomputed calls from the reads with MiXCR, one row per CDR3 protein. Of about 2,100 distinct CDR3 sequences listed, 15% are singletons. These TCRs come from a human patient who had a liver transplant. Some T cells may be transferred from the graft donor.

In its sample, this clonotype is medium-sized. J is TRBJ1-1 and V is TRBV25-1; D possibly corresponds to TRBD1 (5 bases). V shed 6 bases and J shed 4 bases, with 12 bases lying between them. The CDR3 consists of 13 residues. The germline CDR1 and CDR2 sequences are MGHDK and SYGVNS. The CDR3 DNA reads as TGTGCCAGCAGAGGGGAACTATCCACTGAAGCTTTCTTT. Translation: CASRGELSTEAFF.

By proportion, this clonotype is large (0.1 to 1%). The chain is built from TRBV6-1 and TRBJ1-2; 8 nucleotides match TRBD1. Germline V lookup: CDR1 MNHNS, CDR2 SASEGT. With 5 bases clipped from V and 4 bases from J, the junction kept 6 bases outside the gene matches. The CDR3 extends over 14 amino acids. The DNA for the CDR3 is TGTGCCAGCAGTACCCGGGACAGGCTCTATGGCTACACCTTC. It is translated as CASSTRDRLYGYTF.

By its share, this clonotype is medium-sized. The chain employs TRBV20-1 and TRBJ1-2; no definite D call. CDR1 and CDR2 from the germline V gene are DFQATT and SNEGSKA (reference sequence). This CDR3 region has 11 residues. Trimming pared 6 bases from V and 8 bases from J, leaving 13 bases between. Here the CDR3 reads CSAPTREGYTF. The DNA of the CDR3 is TGCAGTGCCCCTACTAGGGAGGGCTACACCTTC.

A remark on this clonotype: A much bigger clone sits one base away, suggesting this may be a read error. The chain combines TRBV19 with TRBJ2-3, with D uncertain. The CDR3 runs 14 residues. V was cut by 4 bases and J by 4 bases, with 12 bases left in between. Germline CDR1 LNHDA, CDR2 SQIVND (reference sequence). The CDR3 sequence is CASSRTALSDTQYF. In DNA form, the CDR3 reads TGTGCCAGTAGTAGGACCGCACTTTCAGATACGCAGTATTTT.

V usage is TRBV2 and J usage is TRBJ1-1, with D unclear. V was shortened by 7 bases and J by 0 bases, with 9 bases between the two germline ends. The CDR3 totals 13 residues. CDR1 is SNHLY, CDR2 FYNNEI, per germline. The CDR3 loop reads CASTKDLNTEAFF. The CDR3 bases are TGTGCCAGCACCAAGGACCTGAACACTGAAGCTTTCTTT.

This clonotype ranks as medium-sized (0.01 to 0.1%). In nucleotides, the CDR3 is TGTGCCAGCTCACCAGGGTACTCCTACGAGCAGTACTTC. The encoded protein is CASSPGYSYEQYF. The chain has TRBV18 and TRBJ2-7; D gene unclear. Germline lookup yields CDR1 KGHSH and CDR2 LQKENI. The V and J ends lost 2 bases and 0 bases respectively, with 5 bases between them. The CDR3 length is 13 residues.

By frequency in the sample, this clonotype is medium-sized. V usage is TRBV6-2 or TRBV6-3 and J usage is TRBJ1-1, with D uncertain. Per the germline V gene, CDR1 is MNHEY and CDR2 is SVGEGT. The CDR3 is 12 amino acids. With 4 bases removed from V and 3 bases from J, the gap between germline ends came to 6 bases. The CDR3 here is CASSWGYTEAFF. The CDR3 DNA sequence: TGTGCCAGCAGTTGGGGATACACTGAAGCTTTCTTT.

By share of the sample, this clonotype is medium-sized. The CDR3 DNA sequence: TGTGCTAGTCGATTCCTACAGGGGAGGCAGTTCTTC. Its protein is CASRFLQGRQFF. This chain links TRBV12-5 with TRBJ2-1; TRBD1 matches 7 bases. CDR1 is LGHNT and CDR2 is FRNRAP in the germline V gene. This CDR3 is built from 12 residues. Germline trimming cut 8 bases from V and 12 bases from J; bases unmatched to any gene: 10.

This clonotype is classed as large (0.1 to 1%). The CDR3 DNA reads as TGTGCCAGCAGTACACGGGCCGGGGGCAAGAGTGGCTACACCTTC. Translated: CASSTRAGGKSGYTF. The genes are TRBV12-3 or TRBV12-4 and TRBJ1-2; D might be TRBD1 (6 bases). The CDR3 runs to 15 residues. V lost 5 bases and J 7 bases, leaving 20 bases between the germline ends.

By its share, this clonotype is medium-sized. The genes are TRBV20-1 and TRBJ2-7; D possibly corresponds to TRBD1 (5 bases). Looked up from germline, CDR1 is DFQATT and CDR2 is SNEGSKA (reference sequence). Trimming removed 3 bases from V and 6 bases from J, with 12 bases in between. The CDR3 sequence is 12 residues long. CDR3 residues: CSASKGASEQYF. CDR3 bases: TGCAGTGCTAGTAAAGGGGCGAGCGAGCAGTACTTC.

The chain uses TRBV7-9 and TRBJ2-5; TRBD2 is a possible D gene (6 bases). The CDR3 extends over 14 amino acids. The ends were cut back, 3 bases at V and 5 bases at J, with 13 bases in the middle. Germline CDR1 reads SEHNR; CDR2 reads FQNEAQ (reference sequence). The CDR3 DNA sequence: TGTGCCAGCAGCTTTAGGCAGGGAGGCGAGACCCAGTACTTC. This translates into CASSFRQGGETQYF.

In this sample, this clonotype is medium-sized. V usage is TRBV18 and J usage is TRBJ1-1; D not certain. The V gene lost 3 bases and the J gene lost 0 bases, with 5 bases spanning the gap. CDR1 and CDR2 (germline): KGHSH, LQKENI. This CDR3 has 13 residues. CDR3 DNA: TGTGCCAGCTCACCGGGGATGAACACTGAAGCTTTCTTT. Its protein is CASSPGMNTEAFF.

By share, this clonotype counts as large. This CDR3 is CASSLSSGATNEKLFF. The CDR3 DNA is TGTGCCAGCTCACTTTCCAGCGGAGCAACTAATGAAAAACTGTTTTTT. The genes are TRBV18 and TRBJ1-4; D gene uncertain. Trimming took 4 bases from V and 0 from J, leaving 12 bases between them. CDR1 and CDR2 (germline): KGHSH, LQKENI. This CDR3 is built from 16 residues.

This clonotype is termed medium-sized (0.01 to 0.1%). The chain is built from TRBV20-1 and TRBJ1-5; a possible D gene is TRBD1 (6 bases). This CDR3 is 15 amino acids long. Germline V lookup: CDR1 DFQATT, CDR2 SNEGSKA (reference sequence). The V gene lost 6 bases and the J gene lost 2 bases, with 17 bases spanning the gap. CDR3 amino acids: CSASVPGAGNQPQHF. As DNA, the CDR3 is TGCAGTGCCTCGGTTCCGGGGGCAGGCAATCAGCCCCAGCATTTT.

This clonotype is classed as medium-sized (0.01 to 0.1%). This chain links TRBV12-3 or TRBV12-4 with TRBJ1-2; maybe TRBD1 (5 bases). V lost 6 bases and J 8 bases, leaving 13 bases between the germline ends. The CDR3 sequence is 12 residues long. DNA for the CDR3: TGTGCCAGCAGATGGGACCGAGGAGGCTACACCTTC. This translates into CASRWDRGGYTF.

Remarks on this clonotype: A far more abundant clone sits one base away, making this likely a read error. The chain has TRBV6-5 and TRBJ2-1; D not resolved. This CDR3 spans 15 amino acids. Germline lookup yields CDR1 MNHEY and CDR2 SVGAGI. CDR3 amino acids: CVRSETSNSYNEQFF. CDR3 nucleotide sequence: TGTGTCCGCTCGGAAACTTCGAACTCCTACAATGAGCAGTTCTTC.

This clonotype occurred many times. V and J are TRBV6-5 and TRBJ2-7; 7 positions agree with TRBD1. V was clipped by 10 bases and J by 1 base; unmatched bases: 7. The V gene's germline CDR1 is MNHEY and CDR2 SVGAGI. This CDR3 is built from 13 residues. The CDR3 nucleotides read TGTGCCACCAAGTCGGGACAGTCCTACGAGCAGTACTTC. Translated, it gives CATKSGQSYEQYF.

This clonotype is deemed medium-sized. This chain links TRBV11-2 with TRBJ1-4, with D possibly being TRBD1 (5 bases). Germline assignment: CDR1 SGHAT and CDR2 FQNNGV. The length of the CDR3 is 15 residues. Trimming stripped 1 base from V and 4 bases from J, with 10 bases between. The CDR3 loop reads CASSLGQLLNEKLFF. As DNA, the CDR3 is TGTGCCAGCAGCTTAGGACAGCTTCTTAATGAAAAACTGTTTTTT.

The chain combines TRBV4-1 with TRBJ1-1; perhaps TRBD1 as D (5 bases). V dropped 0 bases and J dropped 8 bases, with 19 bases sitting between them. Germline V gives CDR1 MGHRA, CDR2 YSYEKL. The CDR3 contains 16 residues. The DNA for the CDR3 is TGCGCCAGCAGCCAAGATCGCGCAGGGAGAGCTTTCGAAGCTTTCTTT. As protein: CASSQDRAGRAFEAFF.

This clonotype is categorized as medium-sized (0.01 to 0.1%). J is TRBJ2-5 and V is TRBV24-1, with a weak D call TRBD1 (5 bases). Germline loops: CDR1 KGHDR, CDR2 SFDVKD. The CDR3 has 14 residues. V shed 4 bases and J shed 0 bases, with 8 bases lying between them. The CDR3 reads CATSDRTNQETQYF. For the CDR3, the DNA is TGTGCCACCAGTGACCGGACAAACCAAGAGACCCAGTACTTC.

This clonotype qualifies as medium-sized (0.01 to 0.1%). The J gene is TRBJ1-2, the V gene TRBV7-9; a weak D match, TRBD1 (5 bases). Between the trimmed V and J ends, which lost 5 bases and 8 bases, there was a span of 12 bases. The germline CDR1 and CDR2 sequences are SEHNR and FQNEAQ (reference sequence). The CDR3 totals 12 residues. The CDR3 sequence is CASSPPGLGYTF. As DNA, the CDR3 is TGTGCCAGCAGCCCTCCAGGGTTGGGCTACACCTTC. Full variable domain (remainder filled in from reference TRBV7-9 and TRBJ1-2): DTGVSQNPRHKITKRGQNVTFRCDPISEHNRLYWYRQTLGQGPEFLTYFQNEAQLEKSRLLSDRFSAERPKGSFSTLEIQRTEQGDSAMYLCASSPPGLGYTFGSGTRLTVV.

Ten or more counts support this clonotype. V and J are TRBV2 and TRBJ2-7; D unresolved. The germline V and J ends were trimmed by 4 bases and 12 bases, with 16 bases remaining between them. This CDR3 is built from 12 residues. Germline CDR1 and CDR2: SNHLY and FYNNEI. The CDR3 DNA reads TGTGCCAGCAGTGGCTGGACGGCAATACCGTACTTC. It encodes CASSGWTAIPYF.

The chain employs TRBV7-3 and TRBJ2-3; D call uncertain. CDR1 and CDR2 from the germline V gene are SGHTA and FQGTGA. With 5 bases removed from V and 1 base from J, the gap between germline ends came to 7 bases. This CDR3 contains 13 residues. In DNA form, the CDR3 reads TGTGCCAGCAGCGGACGGGGCACAGATACGCAGTATTTT. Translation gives CASSGRGTDTQYF.

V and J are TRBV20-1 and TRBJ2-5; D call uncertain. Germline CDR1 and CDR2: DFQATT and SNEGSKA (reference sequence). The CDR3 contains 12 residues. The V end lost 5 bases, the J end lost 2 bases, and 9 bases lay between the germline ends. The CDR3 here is CSAWVRQETQYF. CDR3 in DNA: TGCAGTGCTTGGGTCAGGCAAGAGACCCAGTACTTC.

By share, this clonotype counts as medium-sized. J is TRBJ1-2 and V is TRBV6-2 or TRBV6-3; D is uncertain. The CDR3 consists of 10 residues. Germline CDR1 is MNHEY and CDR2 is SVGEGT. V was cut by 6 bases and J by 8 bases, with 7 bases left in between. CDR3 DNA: TGTGCCAGCAGGCGATTCGGCTACACCTTC. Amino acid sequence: CASRRFGYTF.

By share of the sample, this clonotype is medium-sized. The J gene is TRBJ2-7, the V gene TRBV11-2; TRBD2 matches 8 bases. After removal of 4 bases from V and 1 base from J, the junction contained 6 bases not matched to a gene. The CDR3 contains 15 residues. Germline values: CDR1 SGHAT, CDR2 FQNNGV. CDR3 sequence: CASSWSGGGSYEQYF. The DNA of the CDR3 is TGTGCCAGCAGCTGGAGCGGGGGTGGTTCCTACGAGCAGTACTTC.

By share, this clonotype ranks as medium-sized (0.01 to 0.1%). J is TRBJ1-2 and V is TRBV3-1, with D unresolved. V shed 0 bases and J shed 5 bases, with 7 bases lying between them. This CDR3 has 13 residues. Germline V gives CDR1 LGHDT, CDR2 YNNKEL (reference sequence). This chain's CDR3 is CASSQDLGYGYTF. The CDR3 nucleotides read TGTGCCAGCAGCCAAGATCTCGGTTATGGCTACACCTTC.

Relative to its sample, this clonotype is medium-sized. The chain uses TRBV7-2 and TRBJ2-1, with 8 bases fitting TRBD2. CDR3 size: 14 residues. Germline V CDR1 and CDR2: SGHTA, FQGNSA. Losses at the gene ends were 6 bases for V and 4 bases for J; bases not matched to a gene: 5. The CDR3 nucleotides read TGTGCCAGCAGTTTACCGGGGGGGTACAATGAGCAGTTCTTC. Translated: CASSLPGGYNEQFF.

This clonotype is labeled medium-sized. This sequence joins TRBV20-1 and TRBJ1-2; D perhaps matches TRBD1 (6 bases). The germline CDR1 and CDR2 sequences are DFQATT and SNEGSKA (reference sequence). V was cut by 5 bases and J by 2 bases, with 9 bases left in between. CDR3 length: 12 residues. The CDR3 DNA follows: TGCAGTGCTCCGGACAGCAACTATGGCTACACCTTC. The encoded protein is CSAPDSNYGYTF.

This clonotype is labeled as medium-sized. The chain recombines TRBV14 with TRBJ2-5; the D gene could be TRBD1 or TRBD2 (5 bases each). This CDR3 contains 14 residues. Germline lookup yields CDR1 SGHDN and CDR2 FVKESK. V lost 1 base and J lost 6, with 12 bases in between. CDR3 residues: CASSQGSGRQTQYF. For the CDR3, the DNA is TGTGCCAGCAGCCAAGGATCAGGGAGACAGACCCAGTACTTC.